This T cell receptor beta chain was profiled in a study of blood T cell repertoires in COVID-19. Study summary: Acute and convalescent COVID-19 specimens originated in the United States, Italy and Spain.

Authors' data handling: Counts of nucleated cells, estimated from reference gene primer amplification, were obtained. Profiling relied on immunoSEQ multiplex PCR, and the TCRdb table lists in-frame clones only, not all of them. The V and J calls and clone size come from that table; D and trimming were worked out from the DNA. The sample has about 82,000 clones; around 89% are singletons. This CDR3 spans 15 amino acids. Trimming took 2 bases from V and 6 from J, leaving 14 bases between them. In germline, CDR1 is MNHNS, CDR2 SASEGT. This study enrolled people aged roughly 18 to 90 from about 24 US geographic areas. Clinical histories supplied by participants themselves formed the basis of cohort assignment.

This sequence joins TRBV6-1 and TRBJ2-1, with D tentatively TRBD2 (6 bases). This receptor was identified in a woman aged 45-60 years with acute COVID-19. The sequencing input was PBMCs or T cells enriched from blood (not recorded which). CDR3 in amino acids: CASSESPGVFNEQFF. As DNA, the CDR3 is TGTGCCAGCAGTGAAAGCCCGGGGGTTTTCAATGAGCAGTTCTTC.